This T cell receptor (beta chain) derives from a study of glioma-infiltrating T cells. CDR1 and CDR2 from the germline V gene are SGHRS and YFSETQ. This CDR3 region has 14 residues. The V segment lost 4 bases and the J segment 3 bases; nucleotides outside the gene matches: 6. Regarding the study as a whole: Above-expected tissue-blood divergence occurred in all gliomas, most in low-grade ones. Tissue and blood shared very few CDR3 sequences.

In this sample, this clonotype turned up a few times. The target antigen is unknown. TCR alpha and beta CDR3 regions were amplified from RNA using iRepertoire nested multiplex PCR. Tissue mRNA or PBMC total RNA, 100-400 ng, went into one-step reverse transcription and amplification. TCRdb passed the multiplex PCR reads through MiXCR, listing each CDR3 protein once. Counted here are under 200,000 distinct CDR3 sequences, over 40% occurring once; the ten biggest clones make up 5.2%. This chain links TRBV5-1 with TRBJ1-1; 7 bases line up with TRBD1. The sequencing sample was made of glioma tissue, nonneoplastic brain tissue, or PBMCs (not recorded which). This receptor was taken from a human donor with low-grade glioma or glioblastoma, undergoing nonglioma brain surgery, or in good health (not recorded which). The CDR3 sequence is CASSLGQADTEAFF. CDR3 coding DNA: TGCGCCAGCAGCCTCGGACAGGCAGACACTGAAGCTTTCTTT.